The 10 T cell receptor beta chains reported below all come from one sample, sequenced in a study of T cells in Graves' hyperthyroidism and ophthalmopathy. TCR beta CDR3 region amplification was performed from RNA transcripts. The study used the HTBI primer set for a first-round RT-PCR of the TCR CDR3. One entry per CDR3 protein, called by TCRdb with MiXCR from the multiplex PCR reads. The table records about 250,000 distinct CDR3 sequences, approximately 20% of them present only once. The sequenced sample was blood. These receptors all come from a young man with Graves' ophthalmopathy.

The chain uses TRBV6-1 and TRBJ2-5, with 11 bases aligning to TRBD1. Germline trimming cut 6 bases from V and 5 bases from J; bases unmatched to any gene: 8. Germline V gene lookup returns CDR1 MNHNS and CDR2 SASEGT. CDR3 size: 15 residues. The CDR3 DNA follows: TGTGCCAGCAGGGGGGGTGGGACAGGGGGGGAGACCCAGTACTTC. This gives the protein CASRGGGTGGETQYF.

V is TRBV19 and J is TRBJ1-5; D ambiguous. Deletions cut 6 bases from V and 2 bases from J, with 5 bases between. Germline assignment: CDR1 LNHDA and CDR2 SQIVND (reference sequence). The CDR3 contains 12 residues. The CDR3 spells CASRRGNQPQHF. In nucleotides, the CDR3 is TGTGCCAGTAGACGTGGCAATCAGCCCCAGCATTTT.

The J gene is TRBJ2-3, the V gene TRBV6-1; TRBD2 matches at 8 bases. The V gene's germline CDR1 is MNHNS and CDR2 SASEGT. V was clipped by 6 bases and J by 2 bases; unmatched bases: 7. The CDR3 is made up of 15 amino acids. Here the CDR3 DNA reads TGTGCCAGCAGCTCCGTAGCGGGGTACACAGATACGCAGTATTTT. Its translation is CASSSVAGYTDTQYF.

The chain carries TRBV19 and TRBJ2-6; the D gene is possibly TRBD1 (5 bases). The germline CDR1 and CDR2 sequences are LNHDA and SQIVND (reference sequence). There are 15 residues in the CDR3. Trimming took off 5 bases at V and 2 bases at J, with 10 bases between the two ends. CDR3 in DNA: TGTGCCAGTAGTGCAGGGAACCCTGGGGCCAACGTCCTGACTTTC. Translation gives CASSAGNPGANVLTF.

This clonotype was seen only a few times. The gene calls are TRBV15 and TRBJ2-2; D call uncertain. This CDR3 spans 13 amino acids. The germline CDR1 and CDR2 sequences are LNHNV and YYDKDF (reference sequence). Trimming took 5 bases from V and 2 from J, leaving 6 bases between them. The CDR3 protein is CATSARNTGELFF. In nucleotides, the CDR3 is TGTGCCACCAGCGCTCGTAACACCGGGGAGCTGTTTTTT.

The CDR3 spells CATSDTYRAGRTDTQYF. The CDR3 DNA reads as TGTGCCACCAGTGATACATACAGGGCCGGGCGCACAGATACGCAGTATTTT. The genes are TRBV24-1 and TRBJ2-3; maybe TRBD1 (6 bases). Trimming took 3 bases from V and 1 from J, leaving 16 bases between them. This CDR3 spans 17 amino acids. CDR1 and CDR2 from the germline V gene are KGHDR and SFDVKD.

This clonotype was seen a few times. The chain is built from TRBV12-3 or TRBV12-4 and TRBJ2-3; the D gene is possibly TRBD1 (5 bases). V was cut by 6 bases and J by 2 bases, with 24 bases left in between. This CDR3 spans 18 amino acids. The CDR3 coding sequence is TGTGCCAGCAGCCCAACCTTGACGGCAGGGTCGGACACAGATACGCAGTATTTT. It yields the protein CASSPTLTAGSDTDTQYF.

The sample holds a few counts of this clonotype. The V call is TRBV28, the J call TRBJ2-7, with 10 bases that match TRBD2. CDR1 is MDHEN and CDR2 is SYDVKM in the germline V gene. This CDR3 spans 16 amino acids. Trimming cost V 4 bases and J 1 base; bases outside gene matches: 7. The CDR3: CASSSSTSGYSYEQYF. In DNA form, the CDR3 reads TGTGCCAGCAGTTCGTCGACTAGCGGGTATTCCTACGAGCAGTACTTC.

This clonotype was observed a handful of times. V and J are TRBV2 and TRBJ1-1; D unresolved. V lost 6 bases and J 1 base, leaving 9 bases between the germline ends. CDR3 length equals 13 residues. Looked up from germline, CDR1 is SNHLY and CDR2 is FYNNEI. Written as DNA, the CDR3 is TGTGCCAGCAGCCAGGATTCGAACACTGAAGCTTTCTTT. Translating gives CASSQDSNTEAFF.

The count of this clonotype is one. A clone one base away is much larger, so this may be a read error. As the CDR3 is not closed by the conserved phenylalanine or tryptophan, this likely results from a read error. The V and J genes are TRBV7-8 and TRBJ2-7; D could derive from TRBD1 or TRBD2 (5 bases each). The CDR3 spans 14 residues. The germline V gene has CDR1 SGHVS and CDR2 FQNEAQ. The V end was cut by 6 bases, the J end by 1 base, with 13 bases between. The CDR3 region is CASSPSRQSYEQYL. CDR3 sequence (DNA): TGTGCCAGCAGTCCTAGCAGACAGTCCTACGAGCAGTACCTC.